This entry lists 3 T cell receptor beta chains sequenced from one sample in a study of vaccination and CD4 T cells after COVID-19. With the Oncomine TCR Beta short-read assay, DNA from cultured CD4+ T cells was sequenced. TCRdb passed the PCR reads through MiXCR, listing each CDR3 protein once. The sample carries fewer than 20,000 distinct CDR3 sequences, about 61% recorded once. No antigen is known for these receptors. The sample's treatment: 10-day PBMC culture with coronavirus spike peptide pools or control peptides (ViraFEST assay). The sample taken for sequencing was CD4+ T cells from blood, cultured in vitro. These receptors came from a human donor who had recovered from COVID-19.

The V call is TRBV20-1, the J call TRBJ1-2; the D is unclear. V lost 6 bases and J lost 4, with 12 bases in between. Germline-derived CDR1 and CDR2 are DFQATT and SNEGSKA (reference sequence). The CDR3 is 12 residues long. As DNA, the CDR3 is TGCAGTGCGGAGGCAGGAATCTATGGCTACACCTTC. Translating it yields CSAEAGIYGYTF.

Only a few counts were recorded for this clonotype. The DNA for the CDR3 is TGCAGTGCTAGAGATCCGGACAGGGGTGGGGAGCAGTACTTC. It encodes CSARDPDRGGEQYF. This sequence joins TRBV20-1 and TRBJ2-7; 9 bases fit TRBD1. CDR1 and CDR2 from the germline V gene are DFQATT and SNEGSKA (reference sequence). CDR3 length: 14 amino acids. Trimming took 0 bases from V and 7 from J; bases not matched to a gene: 7.

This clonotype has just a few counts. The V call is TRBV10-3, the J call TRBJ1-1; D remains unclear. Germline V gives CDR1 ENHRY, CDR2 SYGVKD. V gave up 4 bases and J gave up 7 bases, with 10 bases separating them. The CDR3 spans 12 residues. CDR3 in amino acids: CAISATEVEAFF. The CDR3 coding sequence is TGTGCCATCAGTGCGACCGAGGTTGAAGCTTTCTTT.